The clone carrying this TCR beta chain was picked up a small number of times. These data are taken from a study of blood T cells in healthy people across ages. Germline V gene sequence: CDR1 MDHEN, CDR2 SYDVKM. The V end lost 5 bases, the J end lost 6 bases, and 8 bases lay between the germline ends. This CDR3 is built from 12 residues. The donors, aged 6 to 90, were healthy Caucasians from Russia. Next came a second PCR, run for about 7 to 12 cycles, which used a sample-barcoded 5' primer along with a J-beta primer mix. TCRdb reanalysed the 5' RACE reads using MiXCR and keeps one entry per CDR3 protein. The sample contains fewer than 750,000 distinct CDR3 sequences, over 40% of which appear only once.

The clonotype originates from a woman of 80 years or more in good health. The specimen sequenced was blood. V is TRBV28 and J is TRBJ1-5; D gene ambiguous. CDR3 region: CASSPLAQPQHF. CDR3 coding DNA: TGTGCCAGCAGTCCCTTGGCTCAGCCCCAGCATTTT.